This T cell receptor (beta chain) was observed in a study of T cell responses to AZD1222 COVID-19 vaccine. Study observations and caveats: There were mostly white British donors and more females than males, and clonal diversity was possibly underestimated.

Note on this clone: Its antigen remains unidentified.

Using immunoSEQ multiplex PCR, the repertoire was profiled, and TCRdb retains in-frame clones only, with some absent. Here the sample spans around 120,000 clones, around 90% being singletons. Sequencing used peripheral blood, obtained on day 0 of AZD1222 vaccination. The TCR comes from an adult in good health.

The CDR3 DNA sequence: TGTGCCAGCAGCCCGCCGGGACTAGCGGCTAATGAGCAGTTCTTC. Its protein product is CASSPPGLAANEQFF. The chain joins TRBV7-2 to TRBJ2-1, with 11 bases fitting TRBD2. Germline V gene sequence: CDR1 SGHTA, CDR2 FQGNSA. The CDR3 sequence is 15 residues long. The V and J ends lost 5 bases and 7 bases, in that order; junction bases with no gene match: 7.